Following are 29 T cell receptor beta chains from one sample sequenced in a study of blood T cell repertoires in COVID-19 (dated by TCRdb to the early 2020s). The library was obtained by the immunoSEQ multiplex PCR assay. TCRdb limited this immuneACCESS table to in-frame rearrangements with V and J called. A share of clones is missing; checked studies link under half to unresolved V genes, and the rest is unexplained. Within this sample are more than 250,000 clones, with over 75% of them counted one time only. The top ten hold over 4% of the sample. What was sequenced was PBMCs or T cells enriched from blood (not recorded which). Source of these receptors: a woman younger than 45 who had recovered from COVID-19.

The chain uses TRBV4-1 and TRBJ1-1, with 10 nucleotides matching TRBD1. Trimming removed 1 base from V and 4 bases from J; junction bases left unmatched: 12. CDR1 and CDR2 from the germline V gene are MGHRA and YSYEKL. This CDR3 is built from 18 residues. The CDR3: CASSQAPGDRGRATEAFF. In DNA form, the CDR3 reads TGCGCCAGCAGCCAAGCCCCGGGGGACAGGGGTAGGGCCACTGAAGCTTTCTTT.

In DNA form, the CDR3 reads TGTGCCAGCAGCACCCCTCGAGACAGACCGTATGGCTACACCTTC. It specifies CASSTPRDRPYGYTF. The chain employs TRBV9 and TRBJ1-2; tentatively, D is TRBD1 (5 bases). Germline V gives CDR1 SGDLS, CDR2 YYNGEE. The ends were cut back, 4 bases at V and 5 bases at J, with 18 bases in the middle. The CDR3 is 15 amino acids.

The rearrangement joins TRBV12-3 or TRBV12-4 to TRBJ2-1, with 8 bases fitting TRBD1. The CDR3 covers 12 residues. V shed 2 bases, J shed 15 bases, and the junction held 6 bases outside the gene matches. This CDR3 reads CASSLRGTGRFF. For the CDR3, the DNA is TGTGCCAGCAGTTTAAGGGGGACAGGTCGGTTCTTC.

This sequence joins TRBV5-1 and TRBJ1-6; weak D call: TRBD1 (6 bases). Germline CDR1 reads SGHRS; CDR2 reads YFSETQ. The V gene lost 0 bases and the J gene lost 11 bases, with 15 bases spanning the gap. CDR3 size: 15 residues. The CDR3 is CASSLASGDRPPLHF. CDR3 in DNA: TGCGCCAGCAGCTTGGCCTCAGGGGATAGACCACCCCTCCACTTT.

This chain connects TRBV9 to TRBJ1-3; weak D call: TRBD1 (6 bases). The CDR3 spans 16 residues. V was shortened by 0 bases and J by 4 bases, with 14 bases between the two germline ends. Germline V gives CDR1 SGDLS, CDR2 YYNGEE. The CDR3 region is CASSVADRYSGNTIYF. In nucleotides, the CDR3 is TGTGCCAGCAGCGTAGCCGACAGGTATTCGGGAAACACCATATATTTT.

The chain combines TRBV7-9 with TRBJ1-3; D gene ambiguous. The CDR3 sequence is 16 residues long. Trimming took 5 bases from V and 0 from J, leaving 14 bases between them. Per germline, CDR1 SEHNR and CDR2 FQNEAQ (reference sequence). The CDR3 spells CASSIGTTISGNTIYF. CDR3 DNA: TGTGCCAGCAGCATAGGCACAACAATCTCTGGAAACACCATATATTTT.

The gene calls are TRBV28 and TRBJ1-1; D not resolved. The ends were cut back, 3 bases at V and 5 bases at J, with 7 bases in the middle. The length of the CDR3 is 12 residues. In germline, CDR1 is MDHEN, CDR2 SYDVKM. The CDR3 reads CASSFTLTEAFF. The CDR3 bases are TGTGCCAGCAGTTTTACATTAACTGAAGCTTTCTTT.

The chain employs TRBV27 and TRBJ1-2; D gene uncertain. This CDR3 has 15 amino acids. Trimming took 2 bases from V and 8 from J, leaving 18 bases between them. Germline V gives CDR1 MNHEY, CDR2 SMNVEV (reference sequence). CDR3 amino acids: CASSLLPVGGRGYTF. The CDR3 DNA sequence: TGTGCCAGCAGTTTACTCCCTGTGGGCGGGAGGGGCTACACCTTC.

The CDR3 region is CASSHWDRGDEGEQYF. The CDR3 nucleotides are TGTGCCAGCAGCCATTGGGACAGGGGGGACGAAGGTGAGCAGTACTTC. This chain uses TRBV3-1 (or the pseudogene TRBV3-2) with TRBJ2-7; 11 bases are a match to TRBD1. Germline lookup yields CDR1 LGHDT and CDR2 YNNKEL (reference sequence). V shed 3 bases, J shed 7 bases, and the junction held 11 bases outside the gene matches. The CDR3 is 16 amino acids.

The CDR3 DNA sequence: TGTGCCAGCAGTCGGGACAGGTATGGCTACACCTTC. It specifies CASSRDRYGYTF. V is TRBV12-3 or TRBV12-4 and J is TRBJ1-2; 8 bases match TRBD1. CDR3 length: 12 amino acids. After removal of 5 bases from V and 5 bases from J, the junction contained 1 base not matched to a gene.

V is TRBV5-1 and J is TRBJ1-5; 8 positions agree with TRBD1. The CDR3 is made up of 15 amino acids. CDR1 is SGHRS and CDR2 is YFSETQ in the germline V gene. V was clipped by 4 bases and J by 7 bases; unmatched bases: 10. This chain's CDR3 is CASSRGTGEEQPQHF. CDR3 coding DNA: TGCGCCAGCAGCAGGGGGACAGGAGAGGAACAGCCCCAGCATTTT.

The chain carries TRBV6-6 and TRBJ2-1; the D gene is possibly TRBD2 (5 bases). With 6 bases removed from V and 6 bases from J, the gap between germline ends came to 21 bases. This CDR3 is 16 amino acids long. The germline V gene encodes CDR1 MNHNY and CDR2 SVGAGI (reference sequence). The DNA for the CDR3 is TGTGCCAGCAGCCCCCGCGGGTCGCAGCGCCCCAATGAGCAGTTCTTC. This gives the protein CASSPRGSQRPNEQFF.

The V call is TRBV27, the J call TRBJ1-2; 10 nucleotides match TRBD1. The trim removed 8 bases at V and 4 bases at J, leaving 7 bases unmatched. The CDR3 contains 14 residues. Germline loops: CDR1 MNHEY, CDR2 SMNVEV (reference sequence). Here the CDR3 DNA reads TGTGCCAGCGGGGTGACAGGGGGCGGCTATGGCTACACCTTC. Translating gives CASGVTGGGYGYTF.

The chain recombines TRBV7-2 with TRBJ1-2; weak D call: TRBD1 (5 bases). Per germline, CDR1 SGHTA and CDR2 FQGNSA. Trimming left V 5 bases short and J 6 bases short, with 13 bases between. The CDR3 totals 13 residues. The CDR3 DNA follows: TGTGCCAGCAGCATGGATCGGGGGGATGGCTACACCTTC. This sequence encodes CASSMDRGDGYTF.

The gene calls are TRBV5-5 and TRBJ1-2; 9 bases line up with TRBD1. Germline V CDR1 and CDR2: SGHKS, YYEKEE (reference sequence). V was pared by 2 bases and J by 8 bases, with 4 bases of the junction left unmatched. This CDR3 is built from 13 residues. The CDR3 bases are TGTGCCAGCAGCTTTAGGACAGGGGAAGGCTACACCTTC. Translated, it gives CASSFRTGEGYTF.

V gene TRBV6-2 or TRBV6-3 combines with J gene TRBJ1-5; D ambiguous. This CDR3 is 12 amino acids long. Germline V CDR1 and CDR2: MNHEY, SVGEGT. The V and J ends lost 5 bases and 7 bases respectively, with 9 bases between them. The CDR3 loop is CASSREGQPQHF. The DNA of the CDR3 is TGTGCCAGCAGTAGAGAGGGCCAGCCCCAGCATTTT.

This chain connects TRBV27 to TRBJ2-5, with 10 bases that match TRBD1. The CDR3 extends over 17 amino acids. The V segment lost 5 bases and the J segment 1 base; nucleotides outside the gene matches: 10. Germline-derived CDR1 and CDR2 are MNHEY and SMNVEV (reference sequence). As DNA, the CDR3 is TGTGCCAGCAGTCCCAGAACCCGGGACAGGGGCCAAGAGACCCAGTACTTC. This encodes CASSPRTRDRGQETQYF.

The chain employs TRBV24-1 and TRBJ2-7; no reliable D call. CDR3 length equals 13 residues. Germline V gives CDR1 KGHDR, CDR2 SFDVKD. The germline V and J ends were trimmed by 2 bases and 3 bases, with 7 bases remaining between them. The CDR3 nucleotides are TGTGCCACCAGTGATTCCACTCACTACGAGCAGTACTTC. This codes for CATSDSTHYEQYF.

This clone was seen once. The chain employs TRBV5-1 and TRBJ2-5; 7 bases align to TRBD2. J gave up 6 bases and V 1 base, and 6 bases lay outside the gene matches. Germline-derived CDR1 and CDR2 are SGHRS and YFSETQ. The CDR3 spans 14 residues. The CDR3 loop reads CASSLSGGGQTQYF. CDR3 in DNA: TGCGCCAGCAGCTTGTCGGGGGGTGGACAGACCCAGTACTTC.

V and J are TRBV12-3 or TRBV12-4 and TRBJ1-2, with unresolved D. V lost 3 bases to trimming and J lost 1 base, with 6 bases between them. The CDR3 extends over 13 amino acids. The CDR3: CASSLEINYGYTF. In DNA form, the CDR3 reads TGTGCCAGCAGTTTGGAGATTAACTATGGCTACACCTTC.

The rearrangement links TRBV7-9 to TRBJ2-2; no clear D gene. Trimming cost V 2 bases and J 4 bases, with 8 bases left between them. Germline-derived CDR1 and CDR2 are SEHNR and FQNEAQ (reference sequence). The CDR3 spans 14 residues. The CDR3: CASSLLPGTGELFF. The CDR3 coding sequence is TGTGCCAGCAGCTTACTCCCGGGCACCGGGGAGCTGTTTTTT.

This sequence joins TRBV5-1 and TRBJ1-1, with a tentative D call TRBD1 (6 bases). V was trimmed by 1 base and J by 0 bases, leaving 10 bases between them. The CDR3 has 15 amino acids. CDR1 is SGHRS, CDR2 YFSETQ, per germline. CDR3 residues: CASSLIQGMNTEAFF. The DNA for the CDR3 is TGCGCCAGCAGCTTGATTCAGGGGATGAACACTGAAGCTTTCTTT. The whole variable domain, filled in from reference TRBV5-1 and TRBJ1-1, reads KAGVTQTPRYLIKTRGQQVTLSCSPISGHRSVSWYQQTPGQGLQFLFEYFSETQRNKGNFPGRFSGRQFSNSRSEMNVSTLELGDSALYLCASSLIQGMNTEAFFGQGTRLTVV.

V gene TRBV7-2 combines with J gene TRBJ2-3, with D hard to call. This CDR3 has 10 residues. The ends were cut back, 5 bases at V and 7 bases at J, with 4 bases in the middle. The germline gives CDR1 SGHTA, CDR2 FQGNSA. The DNA of the CDR3 is TGTGCCAGCAGCCATTATACGCAGTATTTT. Its protein is CASSHYTQYF.

This clone was seen a single time. The rearrangement links TRBV6-2 or TRBV6-3 to TRBJ1-1, with a weak D call TRBD1 (5 bases). There are 15 residues in the CDR3. The V and J ends lost 2 bases and 5 bases respectively, with 15 bases between them. Germline loops: CDR1 MNHEY, CDR2 SVGEGT. CDR3 in DNA: TGTGCCAGCAGTTACCTGACCGGGGGAAGGACTGAAGCTTTCTTT. Protein product: CASSYLTGGRTEAFF.

This clone was counted a few times. The chain joins TRBV2 to TRBJ1-4; D gene uncertain. Trimming took 6 bases from V and 4 from J, leaving 12 bases between them. The V gene's germline CDR1 is SNHLY and CDR2 FYNNEI. This CDR3 has 14 amino acids. DNA for the CDR3: TGTGCCAGCAGCTCGGGGTGGGGTAATGAAAAACTGTTTTTT. It specifies CASSSGWGNEKLFF.

The DNA for the CDR3 is TGTGCCAGCAGCTCACAGGGGAGCCGAGGAAACACCATATATTTT. Protein product: CASSSQGSRGNTIYF. The chain uses TRBV7-2 and TRBJ1-3; 7 nucleotides line up with TRBD1. V trimming: 4 bases; J trimming: 4 bases; junction bases outside the gene matches: 7. CDR3 size: 15 residues. Germline values: CDR1 SGHTA, CDR2 FQGNSA.

The J gene is TRBJ1-2, the V gene TRBV30; D call uncertain. Germline assignment: CDR1 GTSNPN and CDR2 SVGIG (reference sequence). The CDR3 covers 11 residues. The V end lost 0 bases, the J end lost 6 bases, and 5 bases lay between the germline ends. CDR3 loop: CAWSVLDGYTF. The CDR3 coding sequence is TGTGCCTGGAGTGTACTGGATGGCTACACCTTC.

The chain couples TRBV14 to TRBJ2-1; a weak D match, TRBD2 (6 bases). Per germline, CDR1 SGHDN and CDR2 FVKESK. V was shortened by 5 bases and J by 7 bases, with 18 bases between the two germline ends. CDR3 length: 15 residues. The CDR3 sequence: CASSSYTTRGNEQFF. In DNA, the CDR3 is TGTGCCAGCAGCTCCTACACAACTCGGGGGAATGAGCAGTTCTTC.

The J gene is TRBJ1-2, the V gene TRBV27, with D uncertain. Germline assignment: CDR1 MNHEY and CDR2 SMNVEV (reference sequence). V was clipped by 6 bases and J by 8 bases, with 13 bases between them. There are 12 residues in the CDR3. CDR3 in DNA: TGTGCCAGCAGGGGCGGGAGTAGCGGCTACACCTTC. Its protein product is CASRGGSSGYTF.